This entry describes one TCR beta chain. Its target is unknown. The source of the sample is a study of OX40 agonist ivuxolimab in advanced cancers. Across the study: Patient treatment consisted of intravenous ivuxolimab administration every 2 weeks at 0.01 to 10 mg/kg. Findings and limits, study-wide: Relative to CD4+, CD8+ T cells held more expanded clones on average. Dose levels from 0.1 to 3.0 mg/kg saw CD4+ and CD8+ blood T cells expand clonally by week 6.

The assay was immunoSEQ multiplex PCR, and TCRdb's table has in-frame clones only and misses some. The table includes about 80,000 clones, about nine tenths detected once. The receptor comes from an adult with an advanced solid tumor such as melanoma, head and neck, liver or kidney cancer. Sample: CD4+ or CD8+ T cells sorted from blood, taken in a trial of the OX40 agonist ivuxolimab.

CDR3 nucleotides: TGTGCCAGCAGCTTAAGGCTAGCGGGAGTAAGGAGCACAGATACGCAGTATTTT. This encodes CASSLRLAGVRSTDTQYF. The chain couples TRBV7-2 to TRBJ2-3; 10 positions match TRBD2. From germline, CDR1 is SGHTA and CDR2 FQGNSA. The CDR3 spans 18 residues. Trimming cost V 2 bases and J 0 bases; bases outside gene matches: 8.